The rows below give T cell receptor beta chains drawn from one sample of a study of blood T cell repertoires in COVID-19. Produced via immunoSEQ multiplex PCR; TCRdb's table is partial and in-frame only. This repertoire shows a few hundred thousand clones, approximately 85% found once; its top ten account for approximately 8.5%. The sequenced material came from peripheral blood. These receptor sequences come from a man aged 18 to 29 with active or convalescent COVID-19. CDR3s include the opening cysteine and the closing phenylalanine or tryptophan. D genes are given only for firm matches. Size tells how often a clone was seen (once, few, many) or the class of an expanded clone, and some rows leave it out.

d_gene: NA
v_gene: TRBV6-5
j_gene: TRBJ1-1
abundance: NA
CDR3nt: TGTGCCAGCATCGGTCACACTGAAGCTTTCTTT
CDR3aa: CASIGHTEAFF

d_gene: TRBD1
v_gene: TRBV27
j_gene: TRBJ2-7
abundance: NA
CDR3nt: TGTGCCAGCAGTCTAAGGGAAACGACAGGGGGCACAATCTACGAGCAGTACTTC
CDR3aa: CASSLRETTGGTIYEQYF

d_gene: TRBD1
v_gene: TRBV6-5
j_gene: TRBJ1-2
abundance: few
CDR3nt: TGTGCCAGCAGTTACGACAGGGCTGGGGGCTACACCTTC
CDR3aa: CASSYDRAGGYTF

d_gene: NA
v_gene: TRBV3-1/TRBV3-2
j_gene: TRBJ1-2
abundance: NA
CDR3nt: TGTGCCAGCAGCCAAGCTCCTTGGGGGCGTAACTATGGCTACACCTTC
CDR3aa: CASSQAPWGRNYGYTF

d_gene: NA
v_gene: TRBV7-8
j_gene: TRBJ2-7
abundance: NA
CDR3nt: TGTGCCAGCAGCTTAGGGCAGGCAGCCTACGAGCAGTACTTC
CDR3aa: CASSLGQAAYEQYF

d_gene: NA
v_gene: TRBV7-8
j_gene: TRBJ1-4
abundance: NA
CDR3nt: TGTGCCAGCAGCTCTGTGGGCCACACAACTAATGAAAAACTGTTTTTT
CDR3aa: CASSSVGHTTNEKLFF

d_gene: TRBD2
v_gene: TRBV9
j_gene: TRBJ2-4
abundance: NA
CDR3nt: TGTGCCAGCAGCCATCCAGTAGGACTAGCGGAAAACATTCAGTACTTC
CDR3aa: CASSHPVGLAENIQYF

d_gene: NA
v_gene: TRBV7-6
j_gene: TRBJ2-3
abundance: NA
CDR3nt: TGTGCCAGCAGCCTCAGACCGGCCCCGTCTCAGGCAGATACGCAGTATTTT
CDR3aa: CASSLRPAPSQADTQYF

d_gene: NA
v_gene: TRBV7-2
j_gene: TRBJ2-7
abundance: NA
CDR3nt: TGTGCCAGCAGCTTAGATATTAGCGAGCAGTACTTC
CDR3aa: CASSLDISEQYF

d_gene: NA
v_gene: TRBV11-2
j_gene: TRBJ1-1
abundance: NA
CDR3nt: TGTGCCAGCAGCTTAAAAGGGGGCACTGAAGCTTTCTTT
CDR3aa: CASSLKGGTEAFF

d_gene: TRBD1
v_gene: TRBV4-1
j_gene: TRBJ1-4
abundance: NA
CDR3nt: TGCGCCAGCAGCCAAGTAGATGCCGGGACAGGGAATGAAAAACTGTTTTTT
CDR3aa: CASSQVDAGTGNEKLFF

d_gene: NA
v_gene: TRBV2
j_gene: TRBJ2-7
abundance: NA
CDR3nt: TGTGCCAGCAGTGGAACTAGCACTGTATACGAGCAGTACTTC
CDR3aa: CASSGTSTVYEQYF

d_gene: NA
v_gene: TRBV18
j_gene: TRBJ1-1
abundance: few
CDR3nt: TGTGCCAGCTCAGTTACGGGGTCGGGTGAGAACACTGAAGCTTTCTTT
CDR3aa: CASSVTGSGENTEAFF

d_gene: TRBD2
v_gene: TRBV7-2
j_gene: TRBJ2-1
abundance: NA
CDR3nt: TGTGCCAGCAGCCCCGGACTAGCGGGGGAGAATGAGCAGTTCTTC
CDR3aa: CASSPGLAGENEQFF

d_gene: NA
v_gene: TRBV9
j_gene: TRBJ2-3
abundance: NA
CDR3nt: TGTGCCAGCAGCGTAGTGGGTGGTCAGGGCTCAGATACGCAGTATTTT
CDR3aa: CASSVVGGQGSDTQYF

d_gene: TRBD1
v_gene: TRBV7-3
j_gene: TRBJ2-7
abundance: NA
CDR3nt: TGTGCCAGCAGCCCGAGGGACAGGGGAGAATCCTACGAGCAGTACTTC
CDR3aa: CASSPRDRGESYEQYF

d_gene: NA
v_gene: TRBV5-1
j_gene: TRBJ1-4
abundance: NA
CDR3nt: TGCGCCAGCAGCCTGCAGGGTAGTGAAAAACTGTTTTTT
CDR3aa: CASSLQGSEKLFF

d_gene: TRBD1
v_gene: TRBV7-8
j_gene: TRBJ1-2
abundance: once
CDR3nt: TGTGCCAGCAGCGCCAGGACAGGGACTAACTATGGCTACACCTTC
CDR3aa: CASSARTGTNYGYTF

d_gene: TRBD2
v_gene: TRBV2
j_gene: TRBJ2-3
abundance: NA
CDR3nt: TGTGCCAGCAGTGAAGGTCGGGCGGGGGGAGCAAATACGCAGTATTTT
CDR3aa: CASSEGRAGGANTQYF

d_gene: TRBD1
v_gene: TRBV6-5
j_gene: TRBJ1-2
abundance: NA
CDR3nt: TGTGCCAGCAGTTACTCCCGGACAGGGGACTTACATGGCTACACCTTC
CDR3aa: CASSYSRTGDLHGYTF

d_gene: NA
v_gene: TRBV15
j_gene: TRBJ2-1
abundance: once
CDR3nt: TGTGCCACCAGCAGAGATTCGGGTGAGCAGTTCTTC
CDR3aa: CATSRDSGEQFF

d_gene: TRBD1
v_gene: TRBV6-5
j_gene: TRBJ1-2
abundance: few
CDR3nt: TGTGCCAGCAGGGCCCAGGACAGGAACTATGGCTACACCTTC
CDR3aa: CASRAQDRNYGYTF

d_gene: NA
v_gene: TRBV27
j_gene: TRBJ2-3
abundance: NA
CDR3nt: TGTGCCAGCAGTTGGGAGGGGGGGGTTTCAGATACGCAGTATTTT
CDR3aa: CASSWEGGVSDTQYF

d_gene: TRBD2
v_gene: TRBV5-1
j_gene: TRBJ2-3
abundance: NA
CDR3nt: TGCGCCAGCAGCTTGGGAGTTACTAGCGGGGACCCCACAGATACGCAGTATTTT
CDR3aa: CASSLGVTSGDPTDTQYF

d_gene: TRBD2
v_gene: TRBV4-2
j_gene: TRBJ2-3
abundance: NA
CDR3nt: TGTGCCAGCAGTAACCAAGTAGCGGGGAGCACAGATACGCAGTATTTT
CDR3aa: CASSNQVAGSTDTQYF

d_gene: TRBD2
v_gene: TRBV11-2
j_gene: TRBJ2-1
abundance: NA
CDR3nt: TGTGCCATCGGGACTAGCGGATCCTACAATGAGCAGTTCTTC
CDR3aa: CAIGTSGSYNEQFF

d_gene: TRBD1
v_gene: TRBV5-6
j_gene: TRBJ1-6
abundance: NA
CDR3nt: TGTGCCAGCAGCTTGGGGACAGGGTCAAATTCACCCCTCCACTTT
CDR3aa: CASSLGTGSNSPLHF

d_gene: NA
v_gene: TRBV15
j_gene: TRBJ1-2
abundance: NA
CDR3nt: TGTGCCACCAGCAGAGATTACGCGGTTGATAACTATGGCTACACCTTC
CDR3aa: CATSRDYAVDNYGYTF

d_gene: NA
v_gene: TRBV4-2
j_gene: TRBJ1-2
abundance: NA
CDR3nt: TGTGCCAGCAGCCAAGATGTCTGGGCAGGGAACTATGGCTACACCTTC
CDR3aa: CASSQDVWAGNYGYTF

d_gene: TRBD1
v_gene: TRBV6-2/TRBV6-3
j_gene: TRBJ2-7
abundance: NA
CDR3nt: TGTGCCAGCAGTTACTCCGCCTTTGCAGGGGGATCCTACGAGCAGTACTTC
CDR3aa: CASSYSAFAGGSYEQYF

d_gene: NA
v_gene: TRBV5-8
j_gene: TRBJ1-2
abundance: once
CDR3nt: TGTGCCAGCAGCGACTATCCAGGGGTCGATGGCTACACCTTC
CDR3aa: CASSDYPGVDGYTF

d_gene: TRBD2
v_gene: TRBV5-1
j_gene: TRBJ2-1
abundance: NA
CDR3nt: TGCGCCAGCAGCTTTAGCGGGGGAGGCTACAATGAGCAGTTCTTC
CDR3aa: CASSFSGGGYNEQFF

d_gene: NA
v_gene: TRBV7-9
j_gene: TRBJ1-3
abundance: NA
CDR3nt: TGTGCCAGCAGCCCCGACAACTCTGGAAACACCATATATTTT
CDR3aa: CASSPDNSGNTIYF

d_gene: TRBD1
v_gene: TRBV13
j_gene: TRBJ2-7
abundance: NA
CDR3nt: TGTGCCAGCTCGGGACAGGGTACGTACGAGCAGTACTTC
CDR3aa: CASSGQGTYEQYF

d_gene: TRBD1
v_gene: TRBV5-6
j_gene: TRBJ1-1
abundance: NA
CDR3nt: TGTGCCAGCAGCTTCCCGACAGGGGACACTGAAGCTTTCTTT
CDR3aa: CASSFPTGDTEAFF

d_gene: NA
v_gene: TRBV4-3
j_gene: TRBJ2-2
abundance: NA
CDR3nt: TGCGCCAGCAGGGTGGGACATGTAAACACCGGGGAGCTGTTTTTT
CDR3aa: CASRVGHVNTGELFF

d_gene: NA
v_gene: TRBV19
j_gene: TRBJ1-5
abundance: NA
CDR3nt: TGTGCCAGTAGTCTCCGGGATGGGGGCGATCAGCCCCAGCATTTT
CDR3aa: CASSLRDGGDQPQHF

d_gene: NA
v_gene: TRBV7-2
j_gene: TRBJ2-3
abundance: NA
CDR3nt: TGTGCCAGCAGAAATAACGGGGCAGATACGCAGTATTTT
CDR3aa: CASRNNGADTQYF

d_gene: TRBD1
v_gene: TRBV7-9
j_gene: TRBJ1-5
abundance: NA
CDR3nt: TGTGCCAGCAGCTTCGGACAGGTTGCTCAGCCCCAGCATTTT
CDR3aa: CASSFGQVAQPQHF

d_gene: NA
v_gene: TRBV4-2
j_gene: TRBJ1-1
abundance: few
CDR3nt: TGTGCCAGCAGCCAAGAACAGGGCACTGAAGCTTTCTTT
CDR3aa: CASSQEQGTEAFF

d_gene: NA
v_gene: TRBV5-6
j_gene: TRBJ2-1
abundance: NA
CDR3nt: TGTGCCAGCAGCTCCGGGACTTACAATGAGCAGTTCTTC
CDR3aa: CASSSGTYNEQFF

d_gene: TRBD2
v_gene: TRBV14
j_gene: TRBJ2-1
abundance: few
CDR3nt: TGTGCCAGCAGCCAAGTTAGGCGGGAGCATGAGCAGTTCTTC
CDR3aa: CASSQVRREHEQFF

d_gene: NA
v_gene: TRBV10-3
j_gene: TRBJ2-2
abundance: NA
CDR3nt: TGTGCCATCAGTGATCTAGGGGGGGAAAGGACAGTAACGAACACCGGGGAGCTGTTTTTT
CDR3aa: CAISDLGGERTVTNTGELFF

d_gene: TRBD1
v_gene: TRBV19
j_gene: TRBJ1-2
abundance: NA
CDR3nt: TGTGCCAGTAGCGTTGGGGACAGGGCTAACTATGGCTACACCTTC
CDR3aa: CASSVGDRANYGYTF

d_gene: TRBD1
v_gene: TRBV2
j_gene: TRBJ2-5
abundance: NA
CDR3nt: TGTGCCAGCAGTACCCCAGGGGGTCAAGAGACCCAGTACTTC
CDR3aa: CASSTPGGQETQYF

d_gene: TRBD2
v_gene: TRBV4-1
j_gene: TRBJ2-7
abundance: NA
CDR3nt: TGCGCCAGCAGCCAAGGTCAGCGGGGGTCCTACGAGCAGTACTTC
CDR3aa: CASSQGQRGSYEQYF

d_gene: NA
v_gene: TRBV6-6
j_gene: TRBJ1-1
abundance: NA
CDR3nt: TGTGCCAGCAGTTACAAATGGACAGTGAACACTGAAGCTTTCTTT
CDR3aa: CASSYKWTVNTEAFF

d_gene: TRBD1
v_gene: TRBV6-6
j_gene: TRBJ2-5
abundance: NA
CDR3nt: TGTGCCAGCAGTTATCGGGACAGGCCACAACTCGAGACCCAGTACTTC
CDR3aa: CASSYRDRPQLETQYF

d_gene: NA
v_gene: TRBV6-4
j_gene: TRBJ2-3
abundance: few
CDR3nt: TGTGCCAGCAGTGAAGGGGCCCAAGGGACAGATACGCAGTATTTT
CDR3aa: CASSEGAQGTDTQYF

d_gene: NA
v_gene: TRBV7-9
j_gene: TRBJ1-6
abundance: NA
CDR3nt: TGTGCCAGCAGCCCAGGGACACCTTATAATTCACCCCTCCACTTT
CDR3aa: CASSPGTPYNSPLHF

d_gene: NA
v_gene: TRBV15
j_gene: TRBJ1-1
abundance: NA
CDR3nt: TGTGCCACCAGCAGAGCGGTAGGGGCGAACACTGAAGCTTTCTTT
CDR3aa: CATSRAVGANTEAFF

d_gene: NA
v_gene: TRBV11-2
j_gene: TRBJ2-7
abundance: NA
CDR3nt: TGTGCCAGCAGCTTTGTGACTAAGACCCACGAGCAGTACTTC
CDR3aa: CASSFVTKTHEQYF

d_gene: NA
v_gene: TRBV5-1
j_gene: TRBJ2-7
abundance: NA
CDR3nt: TGCGCCAGCAGCTTGGAACAGCCCTACGAGCAGTACTTC
CDR3aa: CASSLEQPYEQYF

d_gene: NA
v_gene: TRBV7-2
j_gene: TRBJ1-2
abundance: NA
CDR3nt: TGTGCCAGCAGCTCGTATGTCAGGGACAGCTACACCTTC
CDR3aa: CASSSYVRDSYTF

d_gene: NA
v_gene: TRBV6-6
j_gene: TRBJ1-2
abundance: NA
CDR3nt: TGTGCCAGCCACTCCTCGGACACCCCAGGGGCCGGCTACACCTTC
CDR3aa: CASHSSDTPGAGYTF